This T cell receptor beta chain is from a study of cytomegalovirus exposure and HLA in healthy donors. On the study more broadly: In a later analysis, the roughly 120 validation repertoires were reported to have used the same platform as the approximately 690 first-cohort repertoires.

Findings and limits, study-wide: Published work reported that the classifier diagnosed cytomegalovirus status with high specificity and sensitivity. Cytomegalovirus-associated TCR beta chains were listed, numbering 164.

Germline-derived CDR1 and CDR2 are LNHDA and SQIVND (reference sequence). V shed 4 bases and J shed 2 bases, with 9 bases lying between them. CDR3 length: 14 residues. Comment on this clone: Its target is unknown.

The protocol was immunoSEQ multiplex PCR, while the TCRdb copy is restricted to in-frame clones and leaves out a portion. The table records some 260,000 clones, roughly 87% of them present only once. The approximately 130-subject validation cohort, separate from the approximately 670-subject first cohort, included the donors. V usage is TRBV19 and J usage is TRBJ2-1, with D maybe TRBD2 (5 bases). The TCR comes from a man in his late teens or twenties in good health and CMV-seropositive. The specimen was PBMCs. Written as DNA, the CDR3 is TGTGCCAGTAGTAGGGTACTAGCCTACAATGAGCAGTTCTTC. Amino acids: CASSRVLAYNEQFF.